This T cell receptor beta chain was observed in a study of T cells in women clearing cervical HPV infection. Generated by immunoSEQ multiplex PCR, the TCRdb table keeps only in-frame clones and is missing some. This repertoire comprises around 31,000 clones; its ten largest clones make up approximately 20%. A note on this clone: The missing CDR3 end, 3 residues past where the read stops, is filled in from the germline J gene.

The germline CDR1 and CDR2 sequences are DFQATT and SNEGSKA (reference sequence). J lost 7 bases, V lost 6 bases, and 12 bases had no gene match. This CDR3 has 14 amino acids. Material for sequencing was blood buffy coat. This clonotype originated in a woman aged 18 to 69 with a cervical HPV16 infection that either progressed to CIN3+ or cleared (not recorded which). V and J are TRBV20-1 and TRBJ2-5; 9 bases line up with TRBD1. The CDR3 loop reads CSAPGTGRDGTQYF. CDR3 DNA (partial): TGCAGTGCCCCAGGGACAGGGCGGGACGGGACC.